This TCR beta chain originates from a study of Ad26.COV2.S vaccination and SARS-CoV-2 variants. Whole-study context: The donor participated in the COV1001 trial, in its Ad26.COV2.S arm. The vaccine Ad26.COV2.S was put into the muscle once, or twice with 56 days between.

This clone was counted once. Sequenced by immunoSEQ multiplex PCR; TCRdb stores in-frame clones only, minus some. The sample comprises a few hundred thousand clones, 75% to 95% of which are singletons, and more than 10% rests with the top ten. Regarding treatment: some 20 received Ad26.COV2.S at low or high dose, single or two shots; 5 received placebo; per-sample allocation not given. Sample collection was performed on day 63 after the first vaccine or placebo injection. The CDR3 loop spans 16 amino acids. Germline CDR1 SNHLY, CDR2 FYNNEI. V dropped 6 bases and J dropped 3; count of bases not matched to a gene: 9.

Sequences were derived from peripheral blood, sampled in a trial of Ad26.COV2.S vaccine versus placebo. The J gene is TRBJ2-1, the V gene TRBV2; 9 bases fit TRBD2. The sequence was collected from a person between 18 and 59 years old who received the Ad26.COV2.S COVID-19 vaccine or a placebo. The CDR3 here is CASRDLAGVLYNEQFF. The CDR3 DNA is TGTGCCAGCAGGGACTTAGCGGGAGTGCTCTACAATGAGCAGTTCTTC.